Sequencing of this TCR beta chain was carried out in a study of PD-1 blockade in classical Hodgkin lymphoma. General study findings and limits: A significant rise in TCR diversity was seen by C4D1 for CD4+ cells but not for CD8+ cells. Reported findings placed baseline TCR diversity lower in newly diagnosed patients (compared with healthy donors). The causes of the repertoire differences, possibly disease activity or prior therapy, remain undefined.

The sample's time point: cycle 4 day 1 (C4D1), after six to seven weeks of nivolumab. With no exception, relapse followed autologous stem cell transplantation in all patients, and brentuximab vedotin exposure varied. The CDR3 extends over 14 amino acids. Germline assignment: CDR1 MNHEY and CDR2 SMNVEV (reference sequence). Unmatched junction bases numbered 4, after V lost 8 bases and J lost 1 base. TCRdb keeps only in-frame clones here, not all; method: immunoSEQ multiplex PCR. The profile shows roughly 60,000 clones, 91% of them singletons. Note on this clone: Its cognate antigen is unknown.

Sequenced material: peripheral blood mononuclear cells (PBMCs), taken before the fourth cycle of nivolumab. The V call is TRBV27, the J call TRBJ2-2, with 7 bases lining up with TRBD1. The sequence was collected from a human donor with classical Hodgkin lymphoma. The CDR3 region is CASSGTVNTGELFF. In DNA, the CDR3 is TGTGCCAGCTCCGGGACAGTGAACACCGGGGAGCTGTTTTTT.